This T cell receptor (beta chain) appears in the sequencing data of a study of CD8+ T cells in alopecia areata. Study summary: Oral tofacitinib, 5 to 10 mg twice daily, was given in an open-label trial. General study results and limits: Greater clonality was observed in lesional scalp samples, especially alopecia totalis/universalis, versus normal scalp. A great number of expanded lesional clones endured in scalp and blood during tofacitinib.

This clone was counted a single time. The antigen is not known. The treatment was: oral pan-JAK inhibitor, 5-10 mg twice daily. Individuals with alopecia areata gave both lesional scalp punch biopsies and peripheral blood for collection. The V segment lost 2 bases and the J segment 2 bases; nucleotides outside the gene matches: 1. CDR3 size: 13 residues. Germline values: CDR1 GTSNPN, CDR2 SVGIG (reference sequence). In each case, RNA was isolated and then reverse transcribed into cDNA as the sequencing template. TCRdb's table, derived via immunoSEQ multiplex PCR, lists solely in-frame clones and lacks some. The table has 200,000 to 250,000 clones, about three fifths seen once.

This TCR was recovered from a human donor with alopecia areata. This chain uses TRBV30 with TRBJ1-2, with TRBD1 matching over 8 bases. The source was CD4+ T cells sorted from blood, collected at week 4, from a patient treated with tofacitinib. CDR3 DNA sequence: TGTGCCTGGAGTCAGGGGGCGAACTATGGCTACACCTTC. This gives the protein CAWSQGANYGYTF.